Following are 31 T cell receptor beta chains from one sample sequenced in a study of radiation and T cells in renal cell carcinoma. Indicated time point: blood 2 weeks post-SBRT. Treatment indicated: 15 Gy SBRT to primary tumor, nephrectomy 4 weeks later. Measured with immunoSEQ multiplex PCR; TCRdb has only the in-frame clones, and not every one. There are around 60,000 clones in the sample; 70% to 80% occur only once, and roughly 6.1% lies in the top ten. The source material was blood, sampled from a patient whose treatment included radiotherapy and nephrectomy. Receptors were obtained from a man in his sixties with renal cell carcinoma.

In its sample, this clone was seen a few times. CDR3: CAWDEAFF. The CDR3 DNA follows: TGTGCCTGGGATGAAGCTTTCTTT. The chain employs TRBV30 and TRBJ1-1; the D is unclear. With 5 bases removed from V and 7 bases from J, the gap between germline ends came to 2 bases. Per the germline V gene, CDR1 is GTSNPN and CDR2 is SVGIG (reference sequence). There are 8 residues in the CDR3.

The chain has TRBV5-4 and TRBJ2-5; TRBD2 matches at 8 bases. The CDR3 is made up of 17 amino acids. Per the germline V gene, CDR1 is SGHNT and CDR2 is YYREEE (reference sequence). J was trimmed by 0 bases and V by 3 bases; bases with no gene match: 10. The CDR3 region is CASSSAMSGGNQETQYF. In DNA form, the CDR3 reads TGTGCCAGCAGCTCGGCTATGAGCGGGGGAAACCAAGAGACCCAGTACTTC.

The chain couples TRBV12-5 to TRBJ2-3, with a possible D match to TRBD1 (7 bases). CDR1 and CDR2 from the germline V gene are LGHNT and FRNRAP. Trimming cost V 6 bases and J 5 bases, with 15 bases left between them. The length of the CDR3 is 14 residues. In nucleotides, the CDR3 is TGTGCTAGTGGAAAGAGACAGGGACTAGATACGCAGTATTTT. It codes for CASGKRQGLDTQYF.

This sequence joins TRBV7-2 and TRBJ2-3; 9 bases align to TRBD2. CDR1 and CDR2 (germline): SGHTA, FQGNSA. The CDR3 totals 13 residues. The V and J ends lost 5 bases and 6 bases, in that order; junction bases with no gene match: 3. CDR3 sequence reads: CASSQGTSDTQYF. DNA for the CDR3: TGTGCCAGCAGCCAAGGGACTAGCGATACGCAGTATTTT.

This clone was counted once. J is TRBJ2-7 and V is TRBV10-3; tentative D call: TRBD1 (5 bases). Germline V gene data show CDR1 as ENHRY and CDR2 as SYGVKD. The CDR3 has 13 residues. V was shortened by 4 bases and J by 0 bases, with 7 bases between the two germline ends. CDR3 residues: CAISAGPSYEQYV. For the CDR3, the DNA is TGTGCCATCAGTGCAGGGCCCTCCTACGAGCAGTACGTC.

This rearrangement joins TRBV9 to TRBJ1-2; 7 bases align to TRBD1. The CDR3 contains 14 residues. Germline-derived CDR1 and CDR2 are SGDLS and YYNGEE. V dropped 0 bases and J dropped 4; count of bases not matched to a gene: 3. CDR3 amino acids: CASSVGQGVYGYTF. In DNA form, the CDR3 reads TGTGCCAGCAGCGTAGGGCAGGGGGTCTATGGCTACACCTTC.

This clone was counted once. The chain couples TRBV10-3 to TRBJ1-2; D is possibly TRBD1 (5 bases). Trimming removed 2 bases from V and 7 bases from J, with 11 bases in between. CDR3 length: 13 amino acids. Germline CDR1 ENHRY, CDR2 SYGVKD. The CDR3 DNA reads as TGTGCCATCAGTGAGCGTTTGGACACTGGCTACACCTTC. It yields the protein CAISERLDTGYTF.

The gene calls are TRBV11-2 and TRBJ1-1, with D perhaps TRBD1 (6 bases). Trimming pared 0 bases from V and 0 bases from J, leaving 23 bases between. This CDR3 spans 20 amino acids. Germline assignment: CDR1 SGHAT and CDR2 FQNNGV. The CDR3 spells CASSLDPGHSMSGLNTEAFF. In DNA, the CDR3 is TGTGCCAGCAGCTTAGACCCGGGACACTCCATGTCAGGGTTGAACACTGAAGCTTTCTTT.

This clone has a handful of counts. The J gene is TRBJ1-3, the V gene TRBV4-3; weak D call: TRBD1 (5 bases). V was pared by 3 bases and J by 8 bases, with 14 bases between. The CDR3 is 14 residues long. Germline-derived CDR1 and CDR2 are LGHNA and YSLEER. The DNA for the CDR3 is TGCGCCAGCAGCCAGACAGATCTCGGGGACACCATATATTTT. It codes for CASSQTDLGDTIYF.

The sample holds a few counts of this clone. The CDR3 region has the DNA TGCGCCAGCAGCGCTGAGGCAGACGCTTTCTACGAGCAGTACTTC. Amino acid sequence: CASSAEADAFYEQYF. The genes are TRBV5-1 and TRBJ2-7; D unclear. The germline V gene has CDR1 SGHRS and CDR2 YFSETQ. Trimming removed 4 bases from V and 3 bases from J, with 17 bases in between. The CDR3 extends over 15 amino acids.

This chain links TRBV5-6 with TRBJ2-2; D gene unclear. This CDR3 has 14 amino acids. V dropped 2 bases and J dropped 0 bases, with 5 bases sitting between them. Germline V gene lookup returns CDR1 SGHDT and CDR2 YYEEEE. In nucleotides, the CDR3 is TGTGCCAGCAGCTTACCTACGAACACCGGGGAGCTGTTTTTT. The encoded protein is CASSLPTNTGELFF.

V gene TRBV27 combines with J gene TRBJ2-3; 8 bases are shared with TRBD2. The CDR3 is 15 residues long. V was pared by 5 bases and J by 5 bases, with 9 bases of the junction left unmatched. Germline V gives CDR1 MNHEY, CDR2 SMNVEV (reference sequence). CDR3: CASSRLSGGGDTQYF. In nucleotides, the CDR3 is TGTGCCAGCAGTCGCTTAAGCGGGGGAGGAGATACGCAGTATTTT.

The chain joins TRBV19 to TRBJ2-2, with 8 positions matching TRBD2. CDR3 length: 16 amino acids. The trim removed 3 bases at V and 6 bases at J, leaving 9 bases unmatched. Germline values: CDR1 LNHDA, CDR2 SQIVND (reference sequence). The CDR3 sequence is CASSIPRTSLPGELFF. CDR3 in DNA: TGTGCCAGTAGTATCCCCAGGACTAGCCTCCCCGGGGAGCTGTTTTTT.

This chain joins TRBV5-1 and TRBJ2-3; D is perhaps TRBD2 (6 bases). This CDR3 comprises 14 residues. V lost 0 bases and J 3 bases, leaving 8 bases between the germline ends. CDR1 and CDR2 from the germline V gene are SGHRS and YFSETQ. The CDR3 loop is CASSLGLETDTQYF. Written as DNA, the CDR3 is TGCGCCAGCAGCTTGGGACTAGAGACAGATACGCAGTATTTT.

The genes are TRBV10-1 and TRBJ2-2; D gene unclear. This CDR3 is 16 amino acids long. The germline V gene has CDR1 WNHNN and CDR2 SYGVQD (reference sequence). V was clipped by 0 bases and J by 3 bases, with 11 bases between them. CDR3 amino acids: CASSESIGSDTGELFF. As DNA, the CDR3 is TGCGCCAGCAGTGAGTCGATTGGAAGCGACACCGGGGAGCTGTTTTTT.

CDR3 in amino acids: CASNPTGARRETQYF. The CDR3 DNA reads as TGTGCCAGCAATCCCACGGGAGCGAGGAGAGAGACCCAGTACTTC. The chain carries TRBV2 and TRBJ2-5; TRBD2 might be the D (6 bases). Germline CDR1 is SNHLY and CDR2 is FYNNEI. This CDR3 comprises 15 residues. Trimming took off 7 bases at V and 4 bases at J, with 19 bases between the two ends.

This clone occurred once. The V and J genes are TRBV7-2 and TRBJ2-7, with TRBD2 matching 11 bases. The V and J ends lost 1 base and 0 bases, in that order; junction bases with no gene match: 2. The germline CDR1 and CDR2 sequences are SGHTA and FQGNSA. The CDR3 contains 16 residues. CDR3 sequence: CASSLGLAGLSYEQYF. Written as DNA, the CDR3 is TGTGCCAGCAGCTTAGGACTAGCGGGGCTCTCCTACGAGCAGTACTTC.

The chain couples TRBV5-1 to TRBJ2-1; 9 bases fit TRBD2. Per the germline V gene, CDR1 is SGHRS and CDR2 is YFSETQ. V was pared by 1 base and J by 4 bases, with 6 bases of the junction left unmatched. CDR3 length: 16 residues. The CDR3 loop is CASSLSTSGIYNEQFF. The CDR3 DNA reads TGCGCCAGCAGCTTGTCGACTAGCGGTATTTACAATGAGCAGTTCTTC.

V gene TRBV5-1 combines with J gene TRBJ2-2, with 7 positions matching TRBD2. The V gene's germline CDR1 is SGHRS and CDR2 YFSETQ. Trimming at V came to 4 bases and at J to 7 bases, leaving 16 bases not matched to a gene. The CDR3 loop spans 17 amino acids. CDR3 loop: CASSNSGAGEVVGELFF. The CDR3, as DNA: TGCGCCAGCAGCAACAGTGGGGCGGGAGAGGTCGTCGGGGAGCTGTTTTTT. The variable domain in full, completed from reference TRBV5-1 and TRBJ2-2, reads KAGVTQTPRYLIKTRGQQVTLSCSPISGHRSVSWYQQTPGQGLQFLFEYFSETQRNKGNFPGRFSGRQFSNSRSEMNVSTLELGDSALYLCASSNSGAGEVVGELFFGEGSRLTVL.

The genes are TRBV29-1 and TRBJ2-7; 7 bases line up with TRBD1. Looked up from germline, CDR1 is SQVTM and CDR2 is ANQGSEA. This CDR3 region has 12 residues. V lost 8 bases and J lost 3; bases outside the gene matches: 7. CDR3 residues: CSIRDSGYEQYV. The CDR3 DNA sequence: TGCAGCATAAGGGACAGCGGCTACGAGCAGTACGTC.

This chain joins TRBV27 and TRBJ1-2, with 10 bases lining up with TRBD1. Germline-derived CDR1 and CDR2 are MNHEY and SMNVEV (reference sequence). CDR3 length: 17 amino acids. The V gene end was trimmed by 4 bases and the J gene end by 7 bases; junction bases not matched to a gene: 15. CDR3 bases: TGTGCCAGCAGTTCCCCGGGGGGACAGGGGAAGATAGTTGGCTACACCTTC. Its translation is CASSSPGGQGKIVGYTF.

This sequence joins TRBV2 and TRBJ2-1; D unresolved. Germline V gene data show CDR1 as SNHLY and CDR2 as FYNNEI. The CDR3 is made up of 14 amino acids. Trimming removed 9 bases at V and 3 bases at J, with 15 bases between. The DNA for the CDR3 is TGTGCCAGTGAGACTCTCCTCTTCTACAATGAGCAGTTCTTC. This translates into CASETLLFYNEQFF.

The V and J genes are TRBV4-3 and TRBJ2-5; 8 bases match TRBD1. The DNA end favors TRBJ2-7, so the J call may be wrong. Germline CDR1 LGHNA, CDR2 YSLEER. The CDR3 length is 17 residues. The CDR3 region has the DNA TGCGCCAGCAGCCAATCGGTACCGGGACAGGCGGGCTACGAGCAGTACTTC. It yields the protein CASSQSVPGQAGYEQYF.

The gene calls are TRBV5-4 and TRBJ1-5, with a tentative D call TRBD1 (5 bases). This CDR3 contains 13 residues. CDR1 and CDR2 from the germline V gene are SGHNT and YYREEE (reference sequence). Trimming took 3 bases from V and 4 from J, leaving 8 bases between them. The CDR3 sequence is CASSWDGNQPQHF. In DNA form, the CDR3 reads TGTGCCAGCAGCTGGGACGGAAATCAGCCCCAGCATTTT.

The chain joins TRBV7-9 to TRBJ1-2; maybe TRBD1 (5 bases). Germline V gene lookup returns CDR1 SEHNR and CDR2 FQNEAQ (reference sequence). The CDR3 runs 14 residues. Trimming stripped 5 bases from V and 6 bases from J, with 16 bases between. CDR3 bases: TGTGCCAGCAGCCCAACTGGCAGGGACCATGGCTACACCTTC. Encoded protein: CASSPTGRDHGYTF.

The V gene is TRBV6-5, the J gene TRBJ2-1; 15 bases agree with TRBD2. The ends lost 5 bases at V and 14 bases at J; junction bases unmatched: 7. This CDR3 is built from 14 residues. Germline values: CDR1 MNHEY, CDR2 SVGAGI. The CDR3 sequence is CASSPRTSGGAEFF. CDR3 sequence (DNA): TGTGCCAGCAGTCCCAGGACTAGCGGGGGGGCAGAGTTCTTC.

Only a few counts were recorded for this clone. For the CDR3, the DNA is TGTGCCAGTAGTATTGGGGTGAACAATGAGCAGTTCTTC. Translation: CASSIGVNNEQFF. The chain uses TRBV19 and TRBJ2-1; D is unresolved. The germline CDR1 and CDR2 sequences are LNHDA and SQIVND (reference sequence). The CDR3 covers 13 residues. The V end was cut by 3 bases, the J end by 5 bases, with 8 bases between.

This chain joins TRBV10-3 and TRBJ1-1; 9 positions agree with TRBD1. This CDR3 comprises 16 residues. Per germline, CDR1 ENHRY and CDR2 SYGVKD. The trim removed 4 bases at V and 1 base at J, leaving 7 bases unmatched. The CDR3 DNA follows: TGTGCCATCAGTGCCGGGACAGGGTTGGGGAACACTGAAGCTTTCTTT. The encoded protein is CAISAGTGLGNTEAFF.

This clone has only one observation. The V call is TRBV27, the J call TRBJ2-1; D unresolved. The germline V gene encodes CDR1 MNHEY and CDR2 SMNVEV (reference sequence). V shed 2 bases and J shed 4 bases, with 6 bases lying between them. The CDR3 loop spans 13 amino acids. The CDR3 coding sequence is TGTGCCAGCAGTTTAATAGGGTACAATGAGCAGTTCTTC. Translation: CASSLIGYNEQFF.

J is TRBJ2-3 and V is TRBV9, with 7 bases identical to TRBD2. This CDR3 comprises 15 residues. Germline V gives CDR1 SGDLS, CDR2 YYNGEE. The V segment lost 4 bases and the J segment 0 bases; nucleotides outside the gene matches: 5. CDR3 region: CASSPAGSSTDTQYF. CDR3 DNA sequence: TGTGCCAGCAGCCCAGCGGGGTCTAGCACAGATACGCAGTATTTT.

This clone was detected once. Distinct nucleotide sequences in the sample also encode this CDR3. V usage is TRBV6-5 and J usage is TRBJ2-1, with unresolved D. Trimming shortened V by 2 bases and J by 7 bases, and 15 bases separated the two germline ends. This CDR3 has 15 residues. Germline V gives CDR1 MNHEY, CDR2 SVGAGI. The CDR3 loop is CASSYRVTTLNEQFF. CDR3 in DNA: TGTGCCAGCAGTTACCGGGTCACCACGTTGAATGAGCAGTTCTTC.